The 23 T cell receptor beta chains in this list originate from one sample, sequenced in a study of technical replicates of blood from a handful of donors. TCRdb's table, derived via immunoSEQ multiplex PCR, lists solely in-frame clones and lacks some. This repertoire shows around 85,000 clones, about 94% found once; its top ten account for approximately 0.25%. The sequenced material came from T cells isolated from PBMCs. Source of these receptors: a human donor in good health.

V usage is TRBV2 and J usage is TRBJ2-3; D is ambiguous. Germline V gives CDR1 SNHLY, CDR2 FYNNEI. The CDR3 length is 16 residues. V shed 1 base and J shed 2 bases, with 13 bases lying between them. CDR3 in DNA: TGTGCCAGCAGTGAAGAGACTTGGAGTTTCACAGATACGCAGTATTTT. It codes for CASSEETWSFTDTQYF.

As DNA, the CDR3 is TGCGCCAGCAGCCAGGTCCGGGAGGTTCGGGGCTCGGGCACAGATACGCAGTATTTT. It encodes CASSQVREVRGSGTDTQYF. The V call is TRBV4-1, the J call TRBJ2-3, with 7 bases lining up with TRBD2. This CDR3 spans 19 amino acids. CDR1 is MGHRA, CDR2 YSYEKL, per germline. Losses at the gene ends were 3 bases for V and 1 base for J; bases not matched to a gene: 16.

This chain links TRBV5-1 with TRBJ2-1; 8 positions agree with TRBD2. Losses at the gene ends were 4 bases for V and 6 bases for J; bases not matched to a gene: 24. CDR1 and CDR2 from the germline V gene are SGHRS and YFSETQ. This CDR3 has 20 amino acids. The CDR3 DNA follows: TGCGCCAGCAGCCTGGGGGGAGACGGGAGGGCCTTTGTACGCCCCAATGAGCAGTTCTTC. Amino acids: CASSLGGDGRAFVRPNEQFF.

This clone appeared once. The V and J genes are TRBV15 and TRBJ2-7; TRBD2 agrees at 11 bases. Germline lookup yields CDR1 LNHNV and CDR2 YYDKDF (reference sequence). The CDR3 has 21 amino acids. V dropped 0 bases and J dropped 3; count of bases not matched to a gene: 19. The DNA of the CDR3 is TGTGCCACCAGCAGAGATGTGGTACCAGAAGCGGGACTAGCGGAGATCTACGAGCAGTACTTC. Protein: CATSRDVVPEAGLAEIYEQYF.

This chain uses TRBV5-6 with TRBJ1-1; D unclear. Germline assignment: CDR1 SGHDT and CDR2 YYEEEE. The CDR3 runs to 11 residues. Deletions cut 6 bases from V and 1 base from J, with 4 bases between. The CDR3 coding sequence is TGTGCCAGCACAGGGAACACTGAAGCTTTCTTT. It codes for CASTGNTEAFF. The variable domain in full, completed from reference TRBV5-6 and TRBJ1-1, reads DAGVTQSPTHLIKTRGQQVTLRCSPKSGHDTVSWYQQALGQGPQFIFQYYEEEERQRGNFPDRFSGHQFPNYSSELNVNALLLGDSALYLCASTGNTEAFFGQGTRLTVV.

This clone was counted only a few times. This chain uses TRBV7-2 with TRBJ1-1, with D perhaps matching TRBD1 (5 bases). Germline values: CDR1 SGHTA, CDR2 FQGNSA. The CDR3 length is 13 residues. Trimming shortened V by 4 bases and J by 1 base, and 7 bases separated the two germline ends. CDR3 coding DNA: TGTGCCAGCAGCTCCAGGGCGAACACTGAAGCTTTCTTT. Translated: CASSSRANTEAFF.

The chain's CDR3 is CASSLVAGATEAFF. The DNA for the CDR3 is TGTGCCAGCAGCTTAGTGGCAGGGGCCACTGAAGCTTTCTTT. The rearrangement links TRBV7-9 to TRBJ1-1, with TRBD1 as a possible D gene (6 bases). The germline V gene encodes CDR1 SEHNR and CDR2 FQNEAQ (reference sequence). Trimming cost V 1 base and J 4 bases, with 10 bases left between them. The CDR3 loop spans 14 amino acids. The variable domain in full, with the rest retrieved from reference TRBV7-9 and TRBJ1-1, is DTGVSQNPRHKITKRGQNVTFRCDPISEHNRLYWYRQTLGQGPEFLTYFQNEAQLEKSRLLSDRFSAERPKGSFSTLEIQRTEQGDSAMYLCASSLVAGATEAFFGQGTRLTVV.

The chain carries TRBV7-2 and TRBJ1-6; D unclear. CDR3 size: 14 residues. V lost 4 bases, J lost 9 bases, and 13 bases lay in between. CDR1 is SGHTA, CDR2 FQGNSA, per germline. Written as DNA, the CDR3 is TGTGCCAGCAGCTCCCGGTCCCTTAGTTCACCCCTCCACTTT. Encoded protein: CASSSRSLSSPLHF.

The genes are TRBV9 and TRBJ1-4, with TRBD1 identical over 7 bases. Germline V gene sequence: CDR1 SGDLS, CDR2 YYNGEE. V shed 8 bases and J 5 bases; nucleotides not matched to a gene: 9. The CDR3 contains 14 residues. The CDR3 sequence is CASHSGQPNEKLFF. For the CDR3, the DNA is TGTGCCAGTCACTCGGGACAGCCAAATGAAAAACTGTTTTTT.

Worth noting for this clone: One junction end disagrees with the germline gene, perhaps due to a read error. This chain connects TRBV20-1 to TRBJ2-7; 8 positions match TRBD1. The CDR3 is 11 amino acids. Per germline, CDR1 DFQATT and CDR2 SNEGSKA (reference sequence). In DNA form, the CDR3 reads TGCAGTGCTAGGGGGACAGGCGGCTCCGTCTTC. Its translation is CSARGTGGSVF.

This clone was seen only a few times. The CDR3 loop reads CAIRLYIDQPQHF. CDR3 in DNA: TGTGCCATCCGATTGTATATAGATCAGCCCCAGCATTTT. The chain couples TRBV2 to TRBJ1-5; D not certain. This CDR3 comprises 13 residues. CDR1 and CDR2 from the germline V gene are SNHLY and FYNNEI. Trimming stripped 10 bases from V and 5 bases from J, with 15 bases between.

The chain has TRBV19 and TRBJ2-7; 11 nucleotides line up with TRBD1. The V segment lost 6 bases and the J segment 4 bases; nucleotides outside the gene matches: 5. This CDR3 contains 14 residues. Germline CDR1 and CDR2: LNHDA and SQIVND (reference sequence). The CDR3 sequence is CASSRDRGMYEQYF. Here the CDR3 DNA reads TGTGCCAGTAGCCGGGACAGGGGGATGTACGAGCAGTACTTC.

The V and J genes are TRBV7-2 and TRBJ2-7, with TRBD2 identical over 14 bases. CDR1 and CDR2 from the germline V gene are SGHTA and FQGNSA. J gave up 7 bases and V 1 base, and 12 bases lay outside the gene matches. This CDR3 spans 18 amino acids. The CDR3 sequence: CASSLGSPDGLAGGEQYF. The CDR3 region has the DNA TGTGCCAGCAGCTTAGGAAGTCCCGACGGACTAGCGGGAGGAGAGCAGTACTTC. The complete variable domain, with remaining parts taken from reference TRBV7-2 and TRBJ2-7, reads GAGVSQSPSNKVTEKGKDVELRCDPISGHTALYWYRQSLGQGLEFLIYFQGNSAPDKSGLPSDRFSAERTGGSVSTLTIQRTQQEDSAVYLCASSLGSPDGLAGGEQYFGPGTRLTVT.

This chain links TRBV2 with TRBJ2-7, with D perhaps TRBD2 (6 bases). The CDR3 runs to 14 residues. Per germline, CDR1 SNHLY and CDR2 FYNNEI. Trimming left V 5 bases short and J 3 bases short, with 14 bases between. The CDR3 DNA reads as TGTGCCAGCAGTATGACCCGGAGGGACTACGAGCAGTACTTC. It translates to CASSMTRRDYEQYF.

This chain joins TRBV6-5 and TRBJ1-1, with a weak D call TRBD1 (5 bases). Trimming shortened V by 2 bases and J by 3 bases, and 16 bases separated the two germline ends. Per germline, CDR1 MNHEY and CDR2 SVGAGI. CDR3 length: 16 residues. In DNA, the CDR3 is TGTGCCAGCAGTTACAGCGTTAAGGGGTTAGACACTGAAGCTTTCTTT. It encodes CASSYSVKGLDTEAFF.

The chain carries TRBV19 and TRBJ1-4; a weak D match, TRBD1 (6 bases). CDR3 length equals 13 residues. Trimming took 7 bases from V and 8 from J, leaving 14 bases between them. The germline CDR1 and CDR2 sequences are LNHDA and SQIVND (reference sequence). The CDR3 reads CASTTGIKEKLFF. CDR3 bases: TGTGCCAGTACCACAGGGATCAAGGAAAAACTGTTTTTT.

The chain links TRBV28 to TRBJ2-1; TRBD1 might be the D (6 bases). This CDR3 is 13 amino acids long. V gave up 2 bases and J gave up 8 bases, with 10 bases separating them. The germline gives CDR1 MDHEN, CDR2 SYDVKM. In DNA, the CDR3 is TGTGCCAGCAGTTTAAGGGGGATGGATGAGCAGTTCTTC. Amino acid sequence: CASSLRGMDEQFF.

This clone came up a few times. The rearrangement uses TRBV7-9 and TRBJ1-1; D is uncertain. Germline-derived CDR1 and CDR2 are SEHNR and FQNEAQ (reference sequence). V shed 2 bases and J shed 3 bases, with 13 bases lying between them. The CDR3 runs 15 residues. CDR3 residues: CASSLSGRGDTEAFF. CDR3 DNA: TGTGCCAGCAGCTTATCGGGCCGCGGGGACACTGAAGCTTTCTTT.

This chain links TRBV5-1 with TRBJ2-3; possible D gene TRBD1, 5 bases. Trimming shortened V by 0 bases and J by 2 bases, and 7 bases separated the two germline ends. CDR3 length: 14 amino acids. CDR1 SGHRS and CDR2 YFSETQ come from the germline V gene. DNA of the CDR3: TGCGCCAGCAGCTTGGACAGGCCCACAGATACGCAGTATTTT. Translation gives CASSLDRPTDTQYF. Filled out from reference TRBV5-1 and TRBJ2-3, the complete variable domain reads KAGVTQTPRYLIKTRGQQVTLSCSPISGHRSVSWYQQTPGQGLQFLFEYFSETQRNKGNFPGRFSGRQFSNSRSEMNVSTLELGDSALYLCASSLDRPTDTQYFGPGTRLTVL.

The chain carries TRBV11-3 and TRBJ2-7; 11 bases map to TRBD2. V lost 5 bases and J lost 6; bases outside the gene matches: 9. This CDR3 has 15 amino acids. Germline CDR1 reads SGHNT; CDR2 reads YENEEA. The DNA for the CDR3 is TGTGCCAGCAGCCCAGATAGCGGGAGGGCCGCCGAGCAGTACTTC. Translating gives CASSPDSGRAAEQYF.

This sequence joins TRBV5-1 and TRBJ1-3, with TRBD1 as a possible D gene (6 bases). The V end lost 4 bases, the J end lost 3 bases, and 17 bases lay between the germline ends. The germline V gene encodes CDR1 SGHRS and CDR2 YFSETQ. The length of the CDR3 is 16 residues. The CDR3 protein is CASSNLQGISGNTIYF. CDR3 DNA sequence: TGCGCCAGCAGCAACCTACAGGGCATCAGTGGAAACACCATATATTTT.

This rearrangement joins TRBV27 to TRBJ1-5; D is perhaps TRBD1 (6 bases). Germline V gene sequence: CDR1 MNHEY, CDR2 SMNVEV (reference sequence). The CDR3 length is 16 residues. The V and J ends lost 5 bases and 2 bases respectively, with 16 bases between them. The CDR3 bases are TGTGCCAGCAGTCCCCTGGGGGCCGGGGGCAATCAGCCCCAGCATTTT. Translating it yields CASSPLGAGGNQPQHF.

This chain joins TRBV10-1 and TRBJ2-7, with D possibly being TRBD2 (6 bases). Germline loops: CDR1 WNHNN, CDR2 SYGVQD (reference sequence). V lost 10 bases and J lost 0, with 16 bases in between. The CDR3 sequence is 14 residues long. In DNA form, the CDR3 reads TGCGCCACCCCTAGCGAAACTGACTCCTACGAGCAGTACTTC. This codes for CATPSETDSYEQYF.